This T cell receptor beta chain stems from a study of cytomegalovirus exposure and HLA in healthy donors. Findings and limits, study-wide: Earlier findings revealed that most TCR beta V segments proved productive either about 87% or about 30% of the time. Most sequenced TCRs were rare (though some public TCRs occurred in many donors).

As concerns this clone: The target antigen is unknown.

The germline CDR1 and CDR2 sequences are SGDLS and YYNGEE. This CDR3 region has 14 residues. V shed 4 bases, J shed 4 bases, and the junction held 5 bases outside the gene matches. Use of 60 Vbeta and 13 Jbeta primers characterized the PCR. Repertoires were generated with immunoSEQ multiplex PCR, while TCRdb's copy carries only in-frame clones and drops some. The sample holds some 200,000 clones, roughly 80% seen once. The rearrangement joins TRBV9 to TRBJ2-3; 8 bases match TRBD2. The sequenced material came from PBMCs. This TCR was sampled from a girl aged 2-10 years in good health and CMV-seronegative. The CDR3 here is CASSTRLAPDTQYF. The CDR3 DNA sequence: TGTGCCAGCAGCACCCGACTAGCGCCAGATACGCAGTATTTT. Looking up the rest from reference TRBV9 and TRBJ2-3 gives the full variable domain: DSGVTQTPKHLITATGQRVTLRCSPRSGDLSVYWYQQSLDQGLQFLIQYYNGEERAKGNILERFSAQQFPDLHSELNLSSLELGDSALYFCASSTRLAPDTQYFGPGTRLTVL.